In its sample, the clone carrying this T cell receptor (beta chain) was seen a few times. Its antigen is not known. Healthy individuals who donated bone marrow served as the donors. This entry is derived from a study of cytomegalovirus exposure and HLA in healthy donors. 13 Jbeta primers and 60 Vbeta primers were used for the PCR. Repertoires were generated with immunoSEQ multiplex PCR, while TCRdb's copy carries only in-frame clones and drops some. The sample carries 150,000 to 200,000 clones, 72% recorded once. Germline V lookup: CDR1 MNHNY, CDR2 SVGAGI (reference sequence). V shed 4 bases and J shed 5 bases, with 9 bases lying between them. The CDR3 has 13 amino acids. General study findings and limits: Later analysis found that TCR beta chains associated with HLA were more clonally expanded than other, equally common chains.

This TCR derives from a human donor in good health. The V and J genes are TRBV6-6 and TRBJ1-5; D unresolved. The sample was PBMCs. The CDR3 nucleotides read TGTGCCAGCAGTTCCCTGACTGATCAGCCCCAGCATTTT. It specifies CASSSLTDQPQHF.